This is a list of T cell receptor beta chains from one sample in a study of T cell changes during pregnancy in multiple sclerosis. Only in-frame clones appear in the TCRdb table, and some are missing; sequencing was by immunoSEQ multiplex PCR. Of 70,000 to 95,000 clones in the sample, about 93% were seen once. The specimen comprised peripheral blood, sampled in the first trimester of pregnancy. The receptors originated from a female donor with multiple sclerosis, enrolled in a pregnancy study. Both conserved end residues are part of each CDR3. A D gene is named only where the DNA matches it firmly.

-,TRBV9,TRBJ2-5,CASSVDWGQTYQETQYF,TGTGCCAGCAGCGTAGATTGGGGGCAGACGTACCAAGAGACCCAGTACTTC
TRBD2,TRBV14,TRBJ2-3,CASSPGLAARGHSDTQYF,TGTGCCAGCAGTCCGGGACTAGCGGCCAGGGGCCACTCAGATACGCAGTATTTT
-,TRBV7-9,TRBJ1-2,CASSLAFEYGYTF,TGTGCCAGCAGCTTAGCGTTTGAGTATGGCTACACCTTC
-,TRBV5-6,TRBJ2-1,CASSLGTLGGQFF,TGTGCCAGCAGCTTGGGGACGCTCGGGGGGCAGTTCTTC
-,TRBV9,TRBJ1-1,CASSVAPVGRGNTEAFF,TGTGCCAGCAGCGTAGCTCCCGTGGGCCGGGGTAACACTGAAGCTTTCTTT
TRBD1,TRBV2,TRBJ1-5,CASNGMGQGARNSNQPQHF,TGTGCCAGCAATGGAATGGGACAGGGGGCCAGAAATAGCAATCAGCCCCAGCATTTT
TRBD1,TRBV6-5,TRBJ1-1,CASSQDRGTLTEAFF,TGTGCCAGCAGTCAAGACAGGGGGACTCTCACTGAAGCTTTCTTT
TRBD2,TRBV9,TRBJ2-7,CASSVGLAGSEQYF,TGTGCCAGCAGCGTCGGACTAGCGGGATCCGAGCAGTACTTC
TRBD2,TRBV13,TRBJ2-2,CASTYGLAGGHDTGELFF,TGTGCCAGCACCTACGGACTAGCGGGGGGGCATGACACCGGGGAGCTGTTTTTT
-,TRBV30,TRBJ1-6,CARSGTYNSPLHF,TGTGCCCGCTCCGGGACCTATAATTCACCCCTCCACTTT